This TCR beta chain is drawn from a study of T cell repertoires in cytomegalovirus infection. Overall study context: The public TCR beta signatures pointed to both CMV infection and matching HLA type.

MiXCR, applied by TCRdb to the reads, yields one record per CDR3 protein. The sample contains about 920,000 distinct CDR3 sequences, roughly 30% of which appear only once. CDR1 and CDR2 (germline): MNHEY, SMNVEV (reference sequence). The germline V and J ends were trimmed by 5 bases and 5 bases, with 18 bases remaining between them. CDR3 length: 15 residues. Regarding this clonotype: Antigen unknown.

The sample consisted of cultured CD8+ T cells from PBMCs, taken from culture after CMV antigen stimulation. The genes are TRBV27 and TRBJ1-1; D unclear. The clonotype comes from a human donor in good health (CMV status not recorded). Some clones in this sample may be carry-over from other donors' samples. The CDR3 spells CASSDRTGMETEAFF. CDR3 nucleotide sequence: TGTGCCAGCAGTGACCGGACGGGCATGGAAACTGAAGCTTTCTTT.